This passage covers 27 T cell receptor beta chains from one sample sequenced in a study of patients and donors after allogeneic stem cell transplantation. MiXCR, applied by TCRdb to the RT-PCR reads, yields one record per CDR3 protein. This sample has under 35,000 distinct CDR3 sequences, with around 33% found just once. The source material was blood, either unsorted or a sorted T cell fraction (not recorded which). These receptors were taken from a human donor who was either an allogeneic HSCT recipient or a stem cell or donor lymphocyte infusion donor (not recorded which). It is not recorded whose cells these are; they may come from a transplant donor.

CDR3 sequence reads: CASAGNYEQYV. The CDR3 coding sequence is TGTGCCAGCGCCGGGAACTACGAGCAGTACGTC. This sequence joins TRBV2 and TRBJ2-7; perhaps TRBD2 as D (5 bases). The CDR3 extends over 11 amino acids. Germline-derived CDR1 and CDR2 are SNHLY and FYNNEI. The germline V and J ends were trimmed by 8 bases and 3 bases, with 8 bases remaining between them.

The rearrangement uses TRBV11-2 and TRBJ1-2; D is undetermined. CDR1 is SGHAT and CDR2 is FQNNGV in the germline V gene. Trimming took off 5 bases at V and 1 base at J, with 11 bases between the two ends. CDR3 length: 14 amino acids. Here the CDR3 reads CASSRAGGNYGYTF. CDR3 in DNA: TGTGCCAGCAGCCGTGCAGGTGGTAACTATGGCTACACCTTC.

There are a few counts of this clonotype. The gene calls are TRBV25-1 and TRBJ1-2; no clear D. The CDR3 extends over 12 amino acids. Germline-derived CDR1 and CDR2 are MGHDK and SYGVNS. V lost 5 bases to trimming and J lost 10 bases, with 14 bases between them. The CDR3 bases are TGTGCCAGCAGTAGCAGTCGGGCGTCCTACACCTTC. Its translation is CASSSSRASYTF.

V and J are TRBV25-1 and TRBJ2-7; no clear D gene. The CDR3 is 15 residues long. CDR1 and CDR2 (germline): MGHDK, SYGVNS. Trimming removed 1 base at V and 0 bases at J, with 10 bases between. This CDR3 is CASSEWKRHSYEQYF. CDR3 DNA sequence: TGTGCCAGCAGTGAATGGAAAAGGCACTCCTACGAGCAGTACTTC.

The V and J genes are TRBV12-3 or TRBV12-4 and TRBJ1-6; D is possibly TRBD1 (5 bases). The CDR3 extends over 14 amino acids. V shed 2 bases and J shed 7 bases, with 9 bases lying between them. CDR3 nucleotide sequence: TGTGCCAGCAGTTTATGGGGGATCAATTCACCCCTCCACTTT. Residues: CASSLWGINSPLHF.

This rearrangement joins TRBV9 to TRBJ2-5; TRBD2 is a possible D gene (6 bases). The length of the CDR3 is 15 residues. Germline-derived CDR1 and CDR2 are SGDLS and YYNGEE. With 0 bases removed from V and 5 bases from J, the gap between germline ends came to 14 bases. The CDR3: CASSVEPSGEETQYF. The DNA of the CDR3 is TGTGCCAGCAGCGTAGAACCGTCGGGAGAGGAGACCCAGTACTTC.

The chain employs TRBV7-6 and TRBJ2-1, with a possible D match to TRBD2 (6 bases). The CDR3 has 15 amino acids. In germline, CDR1 is SGHVS, CDR2 FNYEAQ. Deletions cut 5 bases from V and 8 bases from J, with 19 bases between. CDR3 residues: CASSPRREQSDEQFF. The DNA for the CDR3 is TGTGCCAGCAGCCCCCGTCGGGAGCAGAGCGATGAGCAGTTCTTC.

The chain links TRBV12-3 or TRBV12-4 to TRBJ1-1; 11 bases line up with TRBD1. V shed 6 bases and J 4 bases; nucleotides not matched to a gene: 1. The CDR3 has 13 residues. The CDR3 sequence is CASRGTGGTEAFF. CDR3 coding DNA: TGTGCCAGCAGGGGGACAGGGGGCACTGAAGCTTTCTTT.

This clonotype was counted a few times. The V gene is TRBV7-9, the J gene TRBJ2-1; D is perhaps TRBD2 (5 bases). V was clipped by 7 bases and J by 5 bases, with 15 bases between them. The germline gives CDR1 SEHNR, CDR2 FQNEAQ (reference sequence). CDR3 size: 14 residues. The CDR3 coding sequence is TGTGCCAGCAACTCGAACGGACTCGACAATGAGCAGTTCTTC. Amino acid sequence: CASNSNGLDNEQFF.

In this sample, this clonotype turned up a few times. J is TRBJ1-1 and V is TRBV7-9; no reliable D call. Germline V gene data show CDR1 as SEHNR and CDR2 as FQNEAQ (reference sequence). The CDR3 is made up of 15 amino acids. The ends were cut back, 5 bases at V and 4 bases at J, with 17 bases in the middle. For the CDR3, the DNA is TGTGCCAGCAGCCCACAGATAGCGGAGGGCACTGAAGCTTTCTTT. Amino acids: CASSPQIAEGTEAFF.

A few counts support this clonotype. V is TRBV20-1 and J is TRBJ2-2; D uncertain. Germline loops: CDR1 DFQATT, CDR2 SNEGSKA (reference sequence). This CDR3 contains 13 residues. The V gene lost 3 bases and the J gene lost 1 base, with 6 bases spanning the gap. The CDR3 DNA follows: TGCAGTGCTAGCAACATGAACACCGGGGAGCTGTTTTTT. Amino acid sequence: CSASNMNTGELFF.

The sample holds a few counts of this clonotype. The V call is TRBV29-1, the J call TRBJ1-2, with TRBD1 matching 8 bases. The CDR3 has 12 residues. Germline values: CDR1 SQVTM, CDR2 ANQGSEA. Trimming cost V 5 bases and J 6 bases; bases outside gene matches: 5. The CDR3 DNA reads TGCAGCGTTTGGACAGGGCGGGATGGCTACACCTTC. This translates into CSVWTGRDGYTF.

Only one count was recorded for this clonotype. V is TRBV6-5 and J is TRBJ1-6; no clear D gene. V was shortened by 6 bases and J by 0 bases, with 12 bases between the two germline ends. CDR1 and CDR2 (germline): MNHEY, SVGAGI. The CDR3 has 16 amino acids. Here the CDR3 reads CASRPFTSSYNSPLHF. CDR3 nucleotide sequence: TGTGCCAGCAGGCCCTTCACAAGCTCCTATAATTCACCCCTCCACTTT.

V is TRBV3-1 and J is TRBJ2-1, with a possible D match to TRBD2 (5 bases). The CDR3 extends over 17 amino acids. V lost 3 bases to trimming and J lost 0 bases, with 15 bases between them. Germline V gene lookup returns CDR1 LGHDT and CDR2 YNNKEL (reference sequence). The CDR3 spells CASSQVSGQSSYNEQFF. DNA for the CDR3: TGTGCCAGCAGCCAGGTAAGCGGCCAAAGCTCCTACAATGAGCAGTTCTTC.

The sample holds a few counts of this clonotype. The V gene is TRBV4-3, the J gene TRBJ1-6; D perhaps matches TRBD1 (6 bases). V dropped 4 bases and J dropped 15 bases, with 13 bases sitting between them. The germline CDR1 and CDR2 sequences are LGHNA and YSLEER. The CDR3 length is 12 residues. CDR3 in amino acids: CASSPTTGSLHF. CDR3 in DNA: TGCGCCAGCAGCCCGACTACAGGGAGCCTCCACTTT.

This rearrangement joins TRBV29-1 to TRBJ2-3, with TRBD1 matching 9 bases. V shed 3 bases and J 6 bases; nucleotides not matched to a gene: 7. The CDR3 has 14 residues. CDR1 SQVTM and CDR2 ANQGSEA come from the germline V gene. CDR3 loop: CSVDPGTGSDTQYF. The CDR3 nucleotides read TGCAGCGTTGACCCCGGGACAGGGAGTGATACGCAGTATTTT.

The chain joins TRBV9 to TRBJ2-2; D is undetermined. Trimming cost V 3 bases and J 7 bases, with 16 bases left between them. CDR3 length: 15 amino acids. Per the germline V gene, CDR1 is SGDLS and CDR2 is YYNGEE. The CDR3 reads CASSEGPLPYGELFF. The CDR3 DNA follows: TGTGCCAGCAGCGAGGGTCCCTTACCGTACGGGGAGCTGTTTTTT.

This clonotype was counted only a few times. The chain has TRBV27 and TRBJ2-7; 8 nucleotides match TRBD2. Germline CDR1 is MNHEY and CDR2 is SMNVEV (reference sequence). This CDR3 has 15 residues. Unmatched junction bases numbered 9, after V lost 5 bases and J lost 3 bases. The CDR3 here is CASSPKGLDYYEQYF. CDR3 in DNA: TGTGCCAGCAGTCCCAAGGGACTAGATTACTACGAGCAGTACTTC.

The table lists this clonotype with a few counts. The V and J genes are TRBV11-2 and TRBJ1-6; D call uncertain. Per germline, CDR1 SGHAT and CDR2 FQNNGV. The germline V and J ends were trimmed by 2 bases and 10 bases, with 6 bases remaining between them. The CDR3 totals 12 residues. For the CDR3, the DNA is TGTGCCAGCAGCTTATGGGGATCACCCCTCCACTTT. Translated: CASSLWGSPLHF.

The chain links TRBV7-2 to TRBJ2-7; 8 nucleotides match TRBD2. Germline V CDR1 and CDR2: SGHTA, FQGNSA. The V and J ends lost 2 bases and 2 bases, in that order; junction bases with no gene match: 11. This CDR3 comprises 17 residues. The CDR3 loop is CASSLISSGHTPYEQYF. CDR3 DNA sequence: TGTGCCAGCAGCTTAATTTCTAGCGGGCACACTCCCTACGAGCAGTACTTC. Full variable domain (rest looked up from reference TRBV7-2 and TRBJ2-7): GAGVSQSPSNKVTEKGKDVELRCDPISGHTALYWYRQSLGQGLEFLIYFQGNSAPDKSGLPSDRFSAERTGGSVSTLTIQRTQQEDSAVYLCASSLISSGHTPYEQYFGPGTRLTVT.

This clonotype occurred a few times. The chain couples TRBV14 to TRBJ1-5; no clear D gene. The germline V gene encodes CDR1 SGHDN and CDR2 FVKESK. Trimming removed 5 bases at V and 6 bases at J, with 11 bases between. The CDR3 runs to 13 residues. CDR3 nucleotide sequence: TGTGCCAGCAGCGCGCAGGCGGGTCAGCCCCAGCATTTT. It codes for CASSAQAGQPQHF.

By sample fraction, this clonotype is medium-sized. V gene TRBV20-1 combines with J gene TRBJ1-6; TRBD1 aligns across 7 bases. Germline trimming cut 6 bases from V and 5 bases from J; bases unmatched to any gene: 16. In germline, CDR1 is DFQATT, CDR2 SNEGSKA (reference sequence). CDR3 size: 17 residues. The CDR3 DNA sequence: TGCAGTGCCAAGGGGGCACCGGGGGACCTCAATAATTCACCCCTCCACTTT. Translated, it gives CSAKGAPGDLNNSPLHF.

The CDR3 coding sequence is TGTGCCAGCAGCTTAGAGATCGGGGGCACCGGGGAGCTGTTTTTT. Protein product: CASSLEIGGTGELFF. The chain links TRBV7-7 to TRBJ2-2, with D possibly matching TRBD2 (6 bases). This CDR3 region has 15 residues. With 1 base removed from V and 4 bases from J, the gap between germline ends came to 10 bases. Germline V lookup: CDR1 SSHAT, CDR2 FNYEAQ (reference sequence).

The chain recombines TRBV4-2 with TRBJ2-1; 11 nucleotides agree with TRBD2. CDR1 and CDR2 (germline): LGHNA, YNFKEQ. The CDR3 length is 16 residues. Trimming took 1 base from V and 5 from J; bases not matched to a gene: 4. The CDR3 coding sequence is TGTGCCAGCAGCCAAGTGACTAGCGGGGCCGACAATGAGCAGTTCTTC. Residues: CASSQVTSGADNEQFF.

This clonotype appeared many times. This sequence joins TRBV20-1 and TRBJ1-4; 8 bases line up with TRBD1. The germline gives CDR1 DFQATT, CDR2 SNEGSKA (reference sequence). V lost 0 bases, J lost 4 bases, and 10 bases stayed unmatched. This CDR3 is 17 amino acids long. CDR3 DNA sequence: TGCAGTGCTAGAGATCCCTCGGACAGGGCCATTAATGAAAAACTGTTTTTT. Translation: CSARDPSDRAINEKLFF.

This chain uses TRBV6-5 with TRBJ2-5; maybe TRBD2 (6 bases). V lost 6 bases to trimming and J lost 0 bases, with 17 bases between them. Per germline, CDR1 MNHEY and CDR2 SVGAGI. CDR3 length: 16 residues. CDR3 residues: CASSLLGSGNQETQYF. Here the CDR3 DNA reads TGTGCCAGCAGCTTACTCGGGAGCGGAAACCAAGAGACCCAGTACTTC.

This clonotype is labeled medium-sized. This rearrangement joins TRBV5-1 to TRBJ1-2; 10 bases are a match to TRBD1. The V segment lost 5 bases and the J segment 4 bases; nucleotides outside the gene matches: 5. Germline CDR1 SGHRS, CDR2 YFSETQ. The CDR3 sequence is 14 residues long. CDR3 sequence reads: CASRTGTGVYGYTF. The CDR3, as DNA: TGCGCCAGCAGAACCGGGACAGGGGTCTATGGCTACACCTTC.